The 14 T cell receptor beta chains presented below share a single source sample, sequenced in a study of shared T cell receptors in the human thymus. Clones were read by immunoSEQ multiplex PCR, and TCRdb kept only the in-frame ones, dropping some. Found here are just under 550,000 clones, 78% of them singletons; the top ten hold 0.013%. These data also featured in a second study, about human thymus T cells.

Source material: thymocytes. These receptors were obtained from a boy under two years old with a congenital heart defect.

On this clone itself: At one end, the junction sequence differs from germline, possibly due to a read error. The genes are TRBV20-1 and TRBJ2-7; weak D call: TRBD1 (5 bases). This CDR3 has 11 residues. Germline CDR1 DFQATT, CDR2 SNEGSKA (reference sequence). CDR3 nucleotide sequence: TGCAGTGCTAGAGATCGGCAGGGTATTGGCTTC. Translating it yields CSARDRQGIGF.

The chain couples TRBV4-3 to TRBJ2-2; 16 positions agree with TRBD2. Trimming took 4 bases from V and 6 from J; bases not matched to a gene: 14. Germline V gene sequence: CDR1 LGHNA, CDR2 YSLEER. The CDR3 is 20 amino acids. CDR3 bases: TGCGCCAGCAGCCGGGGGACCTCCGGGACTAGCGGGAGGGCCGCCGGGGAGCTGTTTTTT. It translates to CASSRGTSGTSGRAAGELFF.

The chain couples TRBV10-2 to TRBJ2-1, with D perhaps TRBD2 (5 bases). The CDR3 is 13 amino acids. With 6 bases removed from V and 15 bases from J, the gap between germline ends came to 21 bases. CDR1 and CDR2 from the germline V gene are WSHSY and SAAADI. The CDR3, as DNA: TGCGCCAGCAGCCCAGGACTCTTGTCGAGCAGGTTCTTC. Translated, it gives CASSPGLLSSRFF.

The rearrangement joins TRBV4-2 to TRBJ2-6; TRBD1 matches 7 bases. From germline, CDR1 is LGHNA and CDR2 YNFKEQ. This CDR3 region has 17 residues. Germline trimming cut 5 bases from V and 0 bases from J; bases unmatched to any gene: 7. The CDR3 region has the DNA TGTGCCAGCAGCGACAGGGAAGAAGACTCTGGGGCCAACGTCCTGACTTTC. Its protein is CASSDREEDSGANVLTF.

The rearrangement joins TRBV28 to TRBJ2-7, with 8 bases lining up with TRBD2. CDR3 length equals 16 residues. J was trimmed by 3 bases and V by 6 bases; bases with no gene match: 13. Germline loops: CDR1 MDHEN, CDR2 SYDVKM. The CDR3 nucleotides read TGTGCCAGCAGAGAAAACAGGGCTCTAGCGGGCTACGAGCAGTACTTC. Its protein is CASRENRALAGYEQYF.

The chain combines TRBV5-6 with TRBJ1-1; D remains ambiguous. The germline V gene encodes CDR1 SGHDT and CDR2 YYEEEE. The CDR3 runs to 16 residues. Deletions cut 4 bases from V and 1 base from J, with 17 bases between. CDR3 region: CASSLPYGEGNTEAFF. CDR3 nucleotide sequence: TGTGCCAGCAGCCTACCTTATGGGGAGGGGAACACTGAAGCTTTCTTT.

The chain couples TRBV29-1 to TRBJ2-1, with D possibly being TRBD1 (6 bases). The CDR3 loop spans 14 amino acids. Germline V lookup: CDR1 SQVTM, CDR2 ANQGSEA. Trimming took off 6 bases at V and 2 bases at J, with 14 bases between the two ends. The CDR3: CSVAGAGAYNEQFF. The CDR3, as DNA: TGCAGCGTAGCAGGGGCTGGGGCCTACAATGAGCAGTTCTTC.

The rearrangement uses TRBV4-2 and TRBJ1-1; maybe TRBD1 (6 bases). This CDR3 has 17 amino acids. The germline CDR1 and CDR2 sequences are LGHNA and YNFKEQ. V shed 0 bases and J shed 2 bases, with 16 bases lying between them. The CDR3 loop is CASSQEPRRGGNTEAFF. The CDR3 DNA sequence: TGTGCCAGCAGCCAAGAGCCCCGAAGAGGGGGAAACACTGAAGCTTTCTTT.

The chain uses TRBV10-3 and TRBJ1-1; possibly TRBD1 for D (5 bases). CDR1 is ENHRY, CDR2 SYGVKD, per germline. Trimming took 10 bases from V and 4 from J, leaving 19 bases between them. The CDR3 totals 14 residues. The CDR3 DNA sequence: TGTGCCACCCAGCCCGACAGCCGCGGCACTGAAGCTTTCTTT. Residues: CATQPDSRGTEAFF.

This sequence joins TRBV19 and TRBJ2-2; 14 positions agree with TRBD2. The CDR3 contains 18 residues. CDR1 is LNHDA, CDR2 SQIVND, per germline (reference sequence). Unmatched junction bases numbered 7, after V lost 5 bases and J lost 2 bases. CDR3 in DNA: TGTGCCAGTAGTGCGAGGGGGACTAGCGGGAGAAACACCGGGGAGCTGTTTTTT. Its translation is CASSARGTSGRNTGELFF.

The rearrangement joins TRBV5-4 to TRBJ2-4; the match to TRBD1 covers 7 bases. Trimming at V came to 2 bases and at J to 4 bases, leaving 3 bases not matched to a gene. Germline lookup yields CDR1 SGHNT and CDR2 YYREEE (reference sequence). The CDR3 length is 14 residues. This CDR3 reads CASSFSGGKNIQYF. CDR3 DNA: TGTGCCAGCAGCTTTTCAGGGGGAAAAAACATTCAGTACTTC. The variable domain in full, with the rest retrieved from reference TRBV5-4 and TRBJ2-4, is ETGVTQSPTHLIKTRGQQVTLRCSSQSGHNTVSWYQQALGQGPQFIFQYYREEENGRGNFPPRFSGLQFPNYSSELNVNALELDDSALYLCASSFSGGKNIQYFGAGTRLSVL.

The CDR3 DNA is TGTGCCAGCAGCCCCCGGGAGTTTGAACACAATGAGCAGTTCTTC. Its translation is CASSPREFEHNEQFF. The V gene is TRBV28, the J gene TRBJ2-1, with a weak D call TRBD2 (6 bases). With 6 bases removed from V and 5 bases from J, the gap between germline ends came to 17 bases. Germline lookup yields CDR1 MDHEN and CDR2 SYDVKM. The CDR3 extends over 15 amino acids.

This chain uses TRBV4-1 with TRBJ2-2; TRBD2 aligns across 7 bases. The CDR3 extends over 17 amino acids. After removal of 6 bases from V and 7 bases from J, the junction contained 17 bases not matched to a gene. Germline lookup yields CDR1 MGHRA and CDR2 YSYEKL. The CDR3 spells CASSHRNTPQRGGELFF. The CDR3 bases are TGCGCCAGCAGTCACCGAAATACCCCCCAGCGGGGCGGGGAGCTGTTTTTT.

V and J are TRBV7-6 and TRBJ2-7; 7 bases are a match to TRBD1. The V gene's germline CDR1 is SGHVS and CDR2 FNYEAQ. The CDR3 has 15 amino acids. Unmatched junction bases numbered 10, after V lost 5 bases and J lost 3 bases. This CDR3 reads CASSPGQAKHYEQYF. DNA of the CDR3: TGTGCCAGCAGCCCCGGACAGGCAAAACACTACGAGCAGTACTTC.